A single sample is the source of the 28 T cell receptor beta chains below, sequenced in a study of siplizumab effects on memory and regulatory T cells. Repertoires were generated with immunoSEQ multiplex PCR, while TCRdb's copy carries only in-frame clones and drops some. The sample carries over 55,000 clones, around four fifths recorded once. Sequencing was performed on memory CD4+ T cells sorted from blood. These receptors were obtained from a human donor in good health.

A note on this clone: The same CDR3 also results from other DNA sequences found in this sample. V is TRBV7-8 and J is TRBJ2-3; D is possibly TRBD1 (5 bases). The CDR3 sequence is 15 residues long. With 3 bases removed from V and 1 base from J, the gap between germline ends came to 11 bases. Germline V gene data show CDR1 as SGHVS and CDR2 as FQNEAQ. CDR3 DNA: TGTGCCAGCAGCTTGGATGCAGGGCGCACAGATACGCAGTATTTT. This gives the protein CASSLDAGRTDTQYF.

The V gene is TRBV25-1, the J gene TRBJ2-2; 7 bases line up with TRBD1. CDR3 size: 16 residues. Losses at the gene ends were 6 bases for V and 3 bases for J; bases not matched to a gene: 10. CDR1 and CDR2 from the germline V gene are MGHDK and SYGVNS. In DNA, the CDR3 is TGTGCCAGCAGATGGGACAGCTCATCAGACACCGGGGAGCTGTTTTTT. It is translated as CASRWDSSSDTGELFF.

This sequence joins TRBV6-5 and TRBJ2-5, with D tentatively TRBD1 (6 bases). The CDR3 covers 16 residues. From germline, CDR1 is MNHEY and CDR2 SVGAGI. V lost 4 bases, J lost 7 bases, and 22 bases lay in between. The CDR3: CASSSHLGTFLPTQYF. Written as DNA, the CDR3 is TGTGCCAGCAGTTCTCACCTCGGGACATTTCTTCCGACCCAGTACTTC.

The V call is TRBV5-4, the J call TRBJ2-7; possibly TRBD2 for D (7 bases). The CDR3 is made up of 15 amino acids. The ends were cut back, 5 bases at V and 3 bases at J, with 18 bases in the middle. The germline V gene encodes CDR1 SGHNT and CDR2 YYREEE (reference sequence). CDR3 sequence: CASRSGGTANYEQYF. In DNA, the CDR3 is TGTGCCAGCAGATCGGGGGGCACGGCCAACTACGAGCAGTACTTC.

The chain uses TRBV7-2 and TRBJ2-5; the D gene is possibly TRBD2 (5 bases). From germline, CDR1 is SGHTA and CDR2 FQGNSA. V gave up 1 base and J gave up 5 bases, with 14 bases separating them. The CDR3 totals 15 residues. CDR3 loop: CASSLESGRRETQYF. DNA for the CDR3: TGTGCCAGCAGCTTAGAGTCGGGTCGGAGGGAGACCCAGTACTTC. Together with reference TRBV7-2 and TRBJ2-5, the CDR3 gives the full variable domain: GAGVSQSPSNKVTEKGKDVELRCDPISGHTALYWYRQSLGQGLEFLIYFQGNSAPDKSGLPSDRFSAERTGGSVSTLTIQRTQQEDSAVYLCASSLESGRRETQYFGPGTRLLVL.

The genes are TRBV6-1 and TRBJ2-5; TRBD1 agrees at 10 bases. V lost 7 bases, J lost 5 bases, and 7 bases stayed unmatched. The germline V gene has CDR1 MNHNS and CDR2 SASEGT. The CDR3 runs to 14 residues. The CDR3 protein is CASNPTGGAETQYF. The CDR3 region has the DNA TGTGCCAGCAACCCGACAGGGGGCGCGGAGACCCAGTACTTC.

The rearrangement links TRBV7-9 to TRBJ2-1; TRBD1 aligns across 7 bases. The germline CDR1 and CDR2 sequences are SEHNR and FQNEAQ (reference sequence). The ends lost 3 bases at V and 7 bases at J; junction bases unmatched: 3. The CDR3 extends over 13 amino acids. The CDR3 nucleotides are TGTGCCAGCAGCTTGGGACAGACTAATGAGCAGTTCTTC. This encodes CASSLGQTNEQFF.

This chain uses TRBV4-2 with TRBJ1-5, with D hard to call. The CDR3 sequence is 15 residues long. Germline values: CDR1 LGHNA, CDR2 YNFKEQ. V lost 2 bases and J 3 bases, leaving 11 bases between the germline ends. CDR3 amino acids: CASSQTGRDNQPQHF. CDR3 in DNA: TGTGCCAGCAGCCAAACTGGGAGGGACAATCAGCCCCAGCATTTT.

The V and J genes are TRBV14 and TRBJ1-1; D is uncertain. In germline, CDR1 is SGHDN, CDR2 FVKESK. This CDR3 is built from 15 residues. V shed 2 bases and J shed 0 bases, with 10 bases lying between them. The CDR3, as DNA: TGTGCCAGCAGCCAATGGCGGGGAATGAACACTGAAGCTTTCTTT. This translates into CASSQWRGMNTEAFF.

V is TRBV2 and J is TRBJ1-1; D gene unclear. The V gene's germline CDR1 is SNHLY and CDR2 FYNNEI. The CDR3 length is 13 residues. Trimming removed 5 bases from V and 6 bases from J, with 13 bases in between. The CDR3 DNA reads as TGTGCCAGCAGTCAAGACCTAAAGGCTGAAGCTTTCTTT. As protein: CASSQDLKAEAFF.

The chain couples TRBV19 to TRBJ1-2; no clear D gene. Trimming removed 5 bases at V and 4 bases at J, with 20 bases between. Germline V gene lookup returns CDR1 LNHDA and CDR2 SQIVND (reference sequence). The CDR3 has 16 amino acids. DNA of the CDR3: TGTGCCAGTAGTCCCAGCCGGCAGCTAATAAGCTATGGCTACACCTTC. This codes for CASSPSRQLISYGYTF.

Judged by abundance, this clone is medium-sized. The chain is built from TRBV15 and TRBJ1-1; no firm D call. Germline assignment: CDR1 LNHNV and CDR2 YYDKDF (reference sequence). V was trimmed by 5 bases and J by 7 bases, leaving 14 bases between them. The CDR3 length is 13 residues. This CDR3 reads CATSALAGFEAFF. Here the CDR3 DNA reads TGTGCCACCAGCGCTCTAGCAGGCTTTGAAGCTTTCTTT. The variable domain in full, completed from reference TRBV15 and TRBJ1-1, reads DAMVIQNPRYQVTQFGKPVTLSCSQTLNHNVMYWYQQKSSQAPKLLFHYYDKDFNNEADTPDNFQSRRPNTSFCFLDIRSPGLGDTAMYLCATSALAGFEAFFGQGTRLTVV.

The table lists this clone with a few counts. This chain uses TRBV30 with TRBJ1-2; no firm D call. Per germline, CDR1 GTSNPN and CDR2 SVGIG (reference sequence). The CDR3 is 11 residues long. V shed 2 bases and J shed 3 bases, with 4 bases lying between them. The CDR3: CAWSRYYGYTF. The DNA of the CDR3 is TGTGCCTGGAGTAGATACTATGGCTACACCTTC.

The chain has TRBV10-1 and TRBJ2-1, with D possibly TRBD1 on 5 matching bases. The length of the CDR3 is 15 residues. Trimming stripped 0 bases from V and 8 bases from J, with 14 bases between. Germline CDR1 is WNHNN and CDR2 is SYGVQD (reference sequence). CDR3 DNA sequence: TGCGCCAGCAGTGAGTCGGGGCTTTTGGGCCATGAGCAGTTCTTC. Translating it yields CASSESGLLGHEQFF.

The chain couples TRBV5-1 to TRBJ1-4, with 7 bases fitting TRBD1. The CDR3 is 13 amino acids. Germline V gives CDR1 SGHRS, CDR2 YFSETQ. The V segment lost 5 bases and the J segment 7 bases; nucleotides outside the gene matches: 5. This CDR3 is CASRQGSLEKLFF. The CDR3 DNA sequence: TGCGCCAGCAGACAGGGGAGCCTTGAAAAACTGTTTTTT.

The rearrangement links TRBV7-9 to TRBJ1-2; the match to TRBD1 covers 7 bases. CDR1 SEHNR and CDR2 FQNEAQ come from the germline V gene (reference sequence). The ends lost 1 base at V and 4 bases at J; junction bases unmatched: 3. This CDR3 has 14 residues. CDR3 sequence: CASSLGDRAYGYTF. The DNA for the CDR3 is TGTGCCAGCAGCTTAGGAGACAGGGCCTATGGCTACACCTTC.

This clone was recorded a few times. The chain carries TRBV5-1 and TRBJ1-2; D gene unclear. The CDR3 has 14 residues. Trimming removed 0 bases at V and 5 bases at J, with 11 bases between. Germline V gives CDR1 SGHRS, CDR2 YFSETQ. CDR3 in DNA: TGCGCCAGCAGCTTGGGCTTCTGGGGTTATGGCTACACCTTC. Translating gives CASSLGFWGYGYTF.

This chain joins TRBV18 and TRBJ2-1; 10 positions agree with TRBD1. This CDR3 has 15 residues. CDR1 and CDR2 (germline): KGHSH, LQKENI. V was clipped by 4 bases and J by 6 bases; unmatched bases: 6. This CDR3 reads CASSQGTGDGNEQFF. The CDR3 DNA reads TGTGCCAGCTCACAGGGGACAGGGGATGGCAATGAGCAGTTCTTC.

The rearrangement joins TRBV7-9 to TRBJ1-1; 8 bases match TRBD1. J was trimmed by 1 base and V by 0 bases; bases with no gene match: 4. CDR1 is SEHNR, CDR2 FQNEAQ, per germline (reference sequence). The CDR3 runs to 16 residues. CDR3 DNA: TGTGCCAGCAGCTTAGCGGGACAGGAGACGAACACTGAAGCTTTCTTT. As protein: CASSLAGQETNTEAFF.

Comment on this clone: The sample holds other DNA sequences that translate to the same CDR3. The gene calls are TRBV5-1 and TRBJ1-4, with D uncertain. Trimming removed 0 bases at V and 2 bases at J, with 5 bases between. Germline CDR1 SGHRS, CDR2 YFSETQ. The CDR3 contains 14 residues. CDR3 nucleotides: TGCGCCAGCAGCTTGGACTCGACTAATGAAAAACTGTTTTTT. It translates to CASSLDSTNEKLFF.

The chain is built from TRBV11-1 and TRBJ2-7, with 12 bases matching TRBD2. The J segment lost 3 bases and the V segment lost 4 bases, leaving 7 bases of the junction unmatched. Germline assignment: CDR1 SGHAT and CDR2 FQDESV (reference sequence). The CDR3 covers 16 residues. The CDR3 bases are TGTGCCAGCAGCTCCCGACTAGCGGGAGAGGTCTACGAGCAGTACTTC. The encoded protein is CASSSRLAGEVYEQYF. Together with reference TRBV11-1 and TRBJ2-7, the CDR3 gives the full variable domain: EAEVAQSPRYKITEKSQAVAFWCDPISGHATLYWYRQILGQGPELLVQFQDESVVDDSQLPKDRFSAERLKGVDSTLKIQPAELGDSAMYLCASSSRLAGEVYEQYFGPGTRLTVT.

The chain carries TRBV5-1 and TRBJ2-3, with D perhaps TRBD2 (5 bases). From germline, CDR1 is SGHRS and CDR2 YFSETQ. CDR3 size: 13 residues. Trimming took 4 bases from V and 0 from J, leaving 6 bases between them. The CDR3 DNA sequence: TGCGCCAGCAGCCCGGGGAGCACAGATACGCAGTATTTT. Translated, it gives CASSPGSTDTQYF.

Within the sample, this clone is medium-sized. The V and J genes are TRBV19 and TRBJ2-5; TRBD2 aligns across 10 bases. Trimming at V came to 6 bases and at J to 5 bases, leaving 0 bases not matched to a gene. The CDR3 has 12 residues. Germline CDR1 is LNHDA and CDR2 is SQIVND (reference sequence). The CDR3 nucleotides read TGTGCCAGTAGACTAGCGGGGGAGACCCAGTACTTC. This gives the protein CASRLAGETQYF.

The chain carries TRBV18 and TRBJ2-7; D possibly corresponds to TRBD2 (6 bases). There are 13 residues in the CDR3. Germline CDR1 KGHSH, CDR2 LQKENI. V dropped 5 bases and J dropped 4 bases, with 12 bases sitting between them. CDR3 region: CASSGNSGYEQYF. The CDR3 DNA follows: TGTGCCAGCTCAGGGAATAGCGGTTACGAGCAGTACTTC.

The chain joins TRBV10-1 to TRBJ2-5; a weak D match, TRBD2 (5 bases). CDR1 WNHNN and CDR2 SYGVQD come from the germline V gene (reference sequence). The germline V and J ends were trimmed by 0 bases and 4 bases, with 9 bases remaining between them. The CDR3 is 14 amino acids. The chain's CDR3 is CASSESRLAETQYF. As DNA, the CDR3 is TGCGCCAGCAGTGAGTCCCGGCTAGCAGAGACCCAGTACTTC.

About this clone: Additional DNA sequences in this sample encode the identical CDR3. The rearrangement uses TRBV9 and TRBJ2-5; 8 positions match TRBD2. The germline CDR1 and CDR2 sequences are SGDLS and YYNGEE. CDR3 size: 16 residues. The V segment lost 0 bases and the J segment 1 base; nucleotides outside the gene matches: 5. For the CDR3, the DNA is TGTGCCAGCAGCGTAGGGACGGGAGGGCTCCAAGAGACCCAGTACTTC. It specifies CASSVGTGGLQETQYF.

V is TRBV7-9 and J is TRBJ1-1; unclear D gene. The germline V gene has CDR1 SEHNR and CDR2 FQNEAQ (reference sequence). This CDR3 is 16 amino acids long. Trimming removed 5 bases from V and 0 bases from J, with 16 bases in between. CDR3 DNA: TGTGCCAGCAGCGTACTGGGCTGGACGATGAACACTGAAGCTTTCTTT. Encoded protein: CASSVLGWTMNTEAFF.

V usage is TRBV7-2 and J usage is TRBJ1-1; D ambiguous. The CDR3 contains 13 residues. Germline V gene sequence: CDR1 SGHTA, CDR2 FQGNSA. The V end was cut by 2 bases, the J end by 7 bases, with 11 bases between. The chain's CDR3 is CASSLTLSVEAFF. The CDR3 coding sequence is TGTGCCAGCAGCTTAACCCTGTCGGTTGAAGCTTTCTTT.